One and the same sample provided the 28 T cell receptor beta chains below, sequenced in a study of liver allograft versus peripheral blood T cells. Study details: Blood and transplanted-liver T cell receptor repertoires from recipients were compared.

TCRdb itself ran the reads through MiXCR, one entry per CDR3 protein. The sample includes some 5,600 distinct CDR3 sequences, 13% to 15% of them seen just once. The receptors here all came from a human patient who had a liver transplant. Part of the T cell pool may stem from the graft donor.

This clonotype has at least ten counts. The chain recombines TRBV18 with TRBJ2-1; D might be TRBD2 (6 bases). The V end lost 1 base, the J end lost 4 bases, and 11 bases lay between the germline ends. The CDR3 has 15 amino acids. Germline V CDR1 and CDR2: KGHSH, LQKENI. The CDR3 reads CASSPQEGRYNEQFF. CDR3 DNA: TGTGCCAGCTCACCACAGGAGGGACGTTACAATGAGCAGTTCTTC.

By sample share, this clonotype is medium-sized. CDR3 DNA sequence: TGTGCCAGCAGCTTAAACGGAGGGTTCTACGAGCAGTACTTC. It translates to CASSLNGGFYEQYF. This chain joins TRBV7-2 and TRBJ2-7; weak D call: TRBD2 (6 bases). V lost 2 bases and J lost 3, with 11 bases in between. CDR1 and CDR2 (germline): SGHTA, FQGNSA. This CDR3 region has 14 residues.

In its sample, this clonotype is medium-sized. In nucleotides, the CDR3 is TGTGCCAGTAGTGCCCACACTTCGGACAGGGAAGGGTATGGCTACACCTTC. As protein: CASSAHTSDREGYGYTF. The chain couples TRBV19 to TRBJ1-2, with 8 bases matching TRBD1. Trimming at V came to 5 bases and at J to 5 bases, leaving 16 bases not matched to a gene. The CDR3 loop spans 17 amino acids. Germline CDR1 LNHDA, CDR2 SQIVND (reference sequence).

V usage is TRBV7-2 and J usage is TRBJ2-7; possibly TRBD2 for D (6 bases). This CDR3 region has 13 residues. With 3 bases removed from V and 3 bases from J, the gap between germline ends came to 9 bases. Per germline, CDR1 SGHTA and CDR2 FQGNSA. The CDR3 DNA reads TGTGCCAGCAGCTTCGGAGCGGGCTACGAGCAGTACTTC. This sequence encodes CASSFGAGYEQYF.

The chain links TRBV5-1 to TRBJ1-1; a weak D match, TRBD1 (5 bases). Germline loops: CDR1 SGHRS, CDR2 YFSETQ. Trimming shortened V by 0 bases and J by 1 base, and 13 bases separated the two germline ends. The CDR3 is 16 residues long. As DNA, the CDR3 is TGCGCCAGCAGCTTGGCCGGGGGACTTTCGAACACTGAAGCTTTCTTT. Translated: CASSLAGGLSNTEAFF. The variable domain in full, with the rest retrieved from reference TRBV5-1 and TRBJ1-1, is KAGVTQTPRYLIKTRGQQVTLSCSPISGHRSVSWYQQTPGQGLQFLFEYFSETQRNKGNFPGRFSGRQFSNSRSEMNVSTLELGDSALYLCASSLAGGLSNTEAFFGQGTRLTVV.

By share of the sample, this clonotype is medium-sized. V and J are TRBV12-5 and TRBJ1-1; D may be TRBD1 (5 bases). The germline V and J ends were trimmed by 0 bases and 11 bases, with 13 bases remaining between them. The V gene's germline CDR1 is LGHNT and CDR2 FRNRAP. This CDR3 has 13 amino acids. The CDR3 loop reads CASGLVHRGMAFF. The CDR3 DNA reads TGTGCTAGTGGTTTGGTCCATCGGGGGATGGCTTTCTTT. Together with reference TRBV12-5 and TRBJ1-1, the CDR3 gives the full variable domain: DARVTQTPRHKVTEMGQEVTMRCQPILGHNTVFWYRQTMMQGLELLAYFRNRAPLDDSGMPKDRFSAEMPDATLATLKIQPSEPRDSAVYFCASGLVHRGMAFFGQGTRLTVV.

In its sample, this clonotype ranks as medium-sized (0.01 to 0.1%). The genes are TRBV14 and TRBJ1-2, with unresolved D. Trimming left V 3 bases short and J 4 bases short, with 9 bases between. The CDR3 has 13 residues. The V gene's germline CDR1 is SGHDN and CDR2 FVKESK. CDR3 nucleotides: TGTGCCAGCAGCCATAAAGGTCGCTATGGCTACACCTTC. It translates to CASSHKGRYGYTF. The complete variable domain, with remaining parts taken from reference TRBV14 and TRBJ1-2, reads EAGVTQFPSHSVIEKGQTVTLRCDPISGHDNLYWYRRVMGKEIKFLLHFVKESKQDESGMPNNRFLAERTGGTYSTLKVQPAELEDSGVYFCASSHKGRYGYTFGSGTRLTVV.

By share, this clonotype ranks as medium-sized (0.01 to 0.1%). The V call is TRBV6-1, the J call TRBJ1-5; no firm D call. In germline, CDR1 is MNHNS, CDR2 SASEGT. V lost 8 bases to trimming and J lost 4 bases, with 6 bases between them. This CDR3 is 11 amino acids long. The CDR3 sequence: CASGYNQPQHF. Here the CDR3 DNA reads TGTGCCAGCGGCTATAATCAGCCCCAGCATTTT.

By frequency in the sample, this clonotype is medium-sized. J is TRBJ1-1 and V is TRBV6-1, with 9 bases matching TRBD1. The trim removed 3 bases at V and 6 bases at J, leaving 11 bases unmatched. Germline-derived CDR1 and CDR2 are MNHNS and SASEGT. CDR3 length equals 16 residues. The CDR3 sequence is CASSDPMRDRDPEAFF. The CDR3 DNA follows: TGTGCCAGCAGTGATCCGATGAGGGACAGGGATCCTGAAGCTTTCTTT.

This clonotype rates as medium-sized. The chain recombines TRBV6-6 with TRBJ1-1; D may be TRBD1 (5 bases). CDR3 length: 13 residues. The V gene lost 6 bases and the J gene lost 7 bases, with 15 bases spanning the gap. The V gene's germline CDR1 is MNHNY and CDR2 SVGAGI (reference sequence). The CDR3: CASSPTGPFEAFF. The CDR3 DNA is TGTGCCAGCAGCCCCACAGGACCTTTTGAAGCTTTCTTT.

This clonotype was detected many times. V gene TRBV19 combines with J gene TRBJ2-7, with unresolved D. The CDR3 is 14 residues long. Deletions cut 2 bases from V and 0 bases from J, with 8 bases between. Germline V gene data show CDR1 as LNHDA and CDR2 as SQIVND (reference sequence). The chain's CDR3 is CASSIIADSYEQYF. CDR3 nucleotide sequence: TGTGCCAGTAGTATAATCGCAGACTCCTACGAGCAGTACTTC. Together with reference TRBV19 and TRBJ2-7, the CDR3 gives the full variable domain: DGGITQSPKYLFRKEGQNVTLSCEQNLNHDAMYWYRQDPGQGLRLIYYSQIVNDFQKGDIAEGYSVSREKKESFPLTVTSAQKNPTAFYLCASSIIADSYEQYFGPGTRLTVT.

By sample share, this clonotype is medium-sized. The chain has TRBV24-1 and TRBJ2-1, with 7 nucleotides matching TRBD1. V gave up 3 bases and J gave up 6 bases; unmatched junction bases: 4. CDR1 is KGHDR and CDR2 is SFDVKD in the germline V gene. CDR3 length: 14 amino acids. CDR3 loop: CATSDPDRINEQFF. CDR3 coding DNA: TGTGCCACCAGTGATCCGGACAGGATCAATGAGCAGTTCTTC.

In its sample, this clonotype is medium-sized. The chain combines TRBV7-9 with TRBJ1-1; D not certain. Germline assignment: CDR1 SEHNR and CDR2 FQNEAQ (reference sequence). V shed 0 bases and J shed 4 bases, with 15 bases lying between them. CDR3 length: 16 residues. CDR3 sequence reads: CASSLALSGTSTEAFF. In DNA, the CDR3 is TGTGCCAGCAGCTTAGCGCTATCCGGTACCTCCACTGAAGCTTTCTTT. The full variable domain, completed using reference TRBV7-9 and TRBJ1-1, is DTGVSQNPRHKITKRGQNVTFRCDPISEHNRLYWYRQTLGQGPEFLTYFQNEAQLEKSRLLSDRFSAERPKGSFSTLEIQRTEQGDSAMYLCASSLALSGTSTEAFFGQGTRLTVV.

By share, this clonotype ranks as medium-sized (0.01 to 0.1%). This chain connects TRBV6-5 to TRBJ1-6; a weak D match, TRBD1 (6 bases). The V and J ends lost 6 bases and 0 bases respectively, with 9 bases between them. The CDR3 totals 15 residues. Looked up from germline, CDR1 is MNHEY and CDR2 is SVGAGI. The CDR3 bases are TGTGCCAGCAGCGGAGGGGGCTCCTATAATTCACCCCTCCACTTT. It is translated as CASSGGGSYNSPLHF.

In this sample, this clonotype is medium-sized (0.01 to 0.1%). CDR3: CASTPLGGNYGYTF. The DNA for the CDR3 is TGTGCCAGCACCCCCTTGGGGGGAAACTATGGCTACACCTTC. The chain employs TRBV6-5 and TRBJ1-2; D perhaps matches TRBD1 (5 bases). This CDR3 is built from 14 residues. The germline V and J ends were trimmed by 7 bases and 2 bases, with 14 bases remaining between them. Germline V gene sequence: CDR1 MNHEY, CDR2 SVGAGI.

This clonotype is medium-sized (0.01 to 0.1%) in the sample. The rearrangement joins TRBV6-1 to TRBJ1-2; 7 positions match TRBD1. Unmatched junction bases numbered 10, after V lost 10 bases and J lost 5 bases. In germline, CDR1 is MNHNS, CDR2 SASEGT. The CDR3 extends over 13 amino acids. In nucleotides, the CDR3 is TGTGCCACCCTCCGGGGGACAGAATATGGCTACACCTTC. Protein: CATLRGTEYGYTF.

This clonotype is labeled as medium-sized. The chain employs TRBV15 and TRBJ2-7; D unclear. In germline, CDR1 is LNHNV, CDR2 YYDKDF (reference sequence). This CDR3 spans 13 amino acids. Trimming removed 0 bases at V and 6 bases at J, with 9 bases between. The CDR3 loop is CATSREDRAEQYF. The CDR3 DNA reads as TGTGCCACCAGCAGAGAAGACCGGGCCGAGCAGTACTTC.

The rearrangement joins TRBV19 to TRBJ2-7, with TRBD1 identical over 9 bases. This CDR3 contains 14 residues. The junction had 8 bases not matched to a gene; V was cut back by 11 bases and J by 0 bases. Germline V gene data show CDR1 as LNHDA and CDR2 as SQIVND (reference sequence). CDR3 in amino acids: CACSGTGSSYEQYF. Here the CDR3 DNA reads TGTGCCTGCTCCGGGACAGGGAGCTCCTACGAGCAGTACTTC.

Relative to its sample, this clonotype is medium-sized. The CDR3 spells CASRDHSGNRRGQFF. DNA of the CDR3: TGTGCCTCCCGAGATCATAGCGGGAATAGGAGGGGGCAGTTCTTC. The chain links TRBV19 to TRBJ2-1, with 8 bases that match TRBD2. The CDR3 has 15 amino acids. V trimming: 11 bases; J trimming: 12 bases; junction bases outside the gene matches: 21. Per the germline V gene, CDR1 is LNHDA and CDR2 is SQIVND (reference sequence).

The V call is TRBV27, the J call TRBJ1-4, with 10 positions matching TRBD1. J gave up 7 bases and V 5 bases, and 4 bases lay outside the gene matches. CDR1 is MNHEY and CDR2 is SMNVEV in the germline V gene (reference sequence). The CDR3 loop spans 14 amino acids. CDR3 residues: CASSRQGATEKLFF. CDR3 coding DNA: TGTGCCAGCAGTCGACAGGGGGCAACTGAAAAACTGTTTTTT.

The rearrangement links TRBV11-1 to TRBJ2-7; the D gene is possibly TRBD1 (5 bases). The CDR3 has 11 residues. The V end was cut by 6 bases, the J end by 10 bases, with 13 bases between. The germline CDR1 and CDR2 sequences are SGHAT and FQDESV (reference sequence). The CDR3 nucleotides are TGTGCCAGCAGTCGCCGGCAGGGCCAGTACTTC. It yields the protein CASSRRQGQYF.

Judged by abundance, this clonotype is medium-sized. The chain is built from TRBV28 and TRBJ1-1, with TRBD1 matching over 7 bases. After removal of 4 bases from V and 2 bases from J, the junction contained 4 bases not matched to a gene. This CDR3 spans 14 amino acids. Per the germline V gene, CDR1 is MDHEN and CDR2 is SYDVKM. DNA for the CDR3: TGTGCCAGCAGTTCCAGGGGGGTCAACACTGAAGCTTTCTTT. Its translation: CASSSRGVNTEAFF. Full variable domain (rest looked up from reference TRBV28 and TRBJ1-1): DVKVTQSSRYLVKRTGEKVFLECVQDMDHENMFWYRQDPGLGLRLIYFSYDVKMKEKGDIPEGYSVSREKKERFSLILESASTNQTSMYLCASSSRGVNTEAFFGQGTRLTVV.

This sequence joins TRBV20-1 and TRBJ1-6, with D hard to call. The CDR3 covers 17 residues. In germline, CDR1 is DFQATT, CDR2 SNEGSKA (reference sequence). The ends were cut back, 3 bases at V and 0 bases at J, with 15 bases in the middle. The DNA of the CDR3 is TGCAGTGCTAGTCCGGCAGGAATGAACTCCTATAATTCACCCCTCCACTTT. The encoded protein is CSASPAGMNSYNSPLHF.

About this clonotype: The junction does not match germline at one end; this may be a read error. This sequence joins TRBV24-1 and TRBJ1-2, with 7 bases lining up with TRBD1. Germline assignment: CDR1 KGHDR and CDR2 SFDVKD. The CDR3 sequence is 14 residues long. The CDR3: CVTSDPQGNYGYTF. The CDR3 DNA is TGTGTCACCAGTGACCCACAGGGGAACTATGGCTACACCTTC.

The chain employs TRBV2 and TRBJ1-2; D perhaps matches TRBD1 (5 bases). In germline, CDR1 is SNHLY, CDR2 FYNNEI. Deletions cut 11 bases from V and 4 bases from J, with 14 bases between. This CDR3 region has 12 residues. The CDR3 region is CAGSRVGYGYTF. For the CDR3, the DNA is TGTGCCGGGAGCAGGGTGGGCTATGGCTACACCTTC.

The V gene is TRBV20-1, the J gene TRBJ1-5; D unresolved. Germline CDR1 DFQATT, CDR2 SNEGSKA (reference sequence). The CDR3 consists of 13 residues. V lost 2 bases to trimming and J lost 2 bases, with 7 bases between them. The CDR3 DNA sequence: TGCAGTGCTAGACCCGACGGCAATCAGCCCCAGCATTTT. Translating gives CSARPDGNQPQHF.

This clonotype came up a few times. CDR3 protein: CASSLNYYGYTF. DNA for the CDR3: TGTGCCAGCAGTTTGAACTACTATGGCTACACCTTC. This chain uses TRBV12-3 or TRBV12-4 with TRBJ1-2; D unresolved. The V end lost 3 bases, the J end lost 3 bases, and 5 bases lay between the germline ends. CDR3 length: 12 residues.

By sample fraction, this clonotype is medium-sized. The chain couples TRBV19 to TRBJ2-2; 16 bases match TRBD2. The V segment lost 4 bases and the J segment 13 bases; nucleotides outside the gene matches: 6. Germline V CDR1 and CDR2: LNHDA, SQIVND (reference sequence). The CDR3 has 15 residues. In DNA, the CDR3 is TGTGCCAGTAGTACTGGGACTAGCGGGAGGGCCCTGCTGTTTTTT. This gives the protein CASSTGTSGRALLFF.